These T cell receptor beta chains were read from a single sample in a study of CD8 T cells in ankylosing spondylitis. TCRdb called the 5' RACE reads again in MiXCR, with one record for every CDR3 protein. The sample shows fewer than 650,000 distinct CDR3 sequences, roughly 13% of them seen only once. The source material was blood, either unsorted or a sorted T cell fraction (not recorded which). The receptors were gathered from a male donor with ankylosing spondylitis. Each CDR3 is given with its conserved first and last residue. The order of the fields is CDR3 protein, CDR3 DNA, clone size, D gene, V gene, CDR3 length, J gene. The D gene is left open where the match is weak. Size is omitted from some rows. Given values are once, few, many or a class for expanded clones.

CASSLRSPYGGYTF | TGTGCCAGCAGCTTAAGGTCGCCATACGGTGGCTACACCTTC | many | - | TRBV11-2 | 14 | TRBJ1-2
CASSTTAMNTEAFF | TGTGCCAGCAGTACAACAGCCATGAACACTGAAGCTTTCTTT | - | - | TRBV12-3/TRBV12-4 | 14 | TRBJ1-1
CASSPNVGVSYNEQFF | TGTGCCAGCAGCCCTAATGTGGGGGTCTCCTACAATGAGCAGTTCTTC | - | - | TRBV7-2 | 16 | TRBJ2-1
CSVTMELAGIDTQYF | TGCAGTGTTACTATGGAACTAGCGGGAATAGATACGCAGTATTTT | - | TRBD2 | TRBV20-1 | 15 | TRBJ2-3
CASSFGGIEQFF | TGTGCCAGCAGTTTCGGCGGGATAGAGCAGTTCTTC | few | - | TRBV12-3/TRBV12-4 | 12 | TRBJ2-1
CSARVAGVFYEQYF | TGCAGTGCTAGAGTTGCGGGAGTATTCTACGAGCAGTACTTC | - | TRBD2 | TRBV20-1 | 14 | TRBJ2-7
CASSLAGTGGPPRPQYF | TGTGCCAGCAGCTTAGCGGGAACGGGAGGGCCTCCTAGGCCCCAGTACTTC | - | TRBD2 | TRBV7-9 | 17 | TRBJ2-5
CASSQGRDRGFNEQFF | TGTGCCAGCAGCCAAGGTCGGGACAGGGGGTTCAATGAGCAGTTCTTC | few | TRBD1 | TRBV4-2 | 16 | TRBJ2-1
CASSPLGEKLFF | TGTGCCAGCAGCCCCCTAGGAGAAAAACTGTTTTTT | few | - | TRBV3-1 | 12 | TRBJ1-4
CSARDRPGYSTDTQYF | TGCAGTGCTAGAGATCGTCCAGGGTATAGCACAGATACGCAGTATTTT | - | - | TRBV20-1 | 16 | TRBJ2-3
CASSLAQGEGYGYTF | TGTGCCAGCAGCTTAGCCCAGGGGGAGGGCTATGGCTACACCTTC | few | TRBD1 | TRBV7-2 | 15 | TRBJ1-2
CASSLTQGSEQFF | TGTGCCAGCAGCTTGACACAGGGTAGTGAGCAGTTCTTC | - | - | TRBV5-6 | 13 | TRBJ2-1
CATSRGSGNTNEKLFF | TGTGCCACCAGCAGAGGGTCGGGGAATACTAATGAAAAACTGTTTTTT | - | - | TRBV15 | 16 | TRBJ1-4
CASSSGGETQYF | TGCGCCAGCAGCTCAGGGGGAGAGACCCAGTACTTC | many | TRBD1 | TRBV5-1 | 12 | TRBJ2-5
CASSLGKTGNTEAFF | TGTGCCAGCAGCTTGGGGAAGACAGGGAACACTGAAGCTTTCTTT | - | - | TRBV7-9 | 15 | TRBJ1-1
CASSVAGTTNEKLFF | TGTGCCAGCAGCGTAGCCGGAACAACTAATGAAAAACTGTTTTTT | few | - | TRBV9 | 15 | TRBJ1-4
CASRESRGLAGGADTQYF | TGTGCCAGCAGGGAGAGCCGTGGACTAGCGGGAGGGGCAGATACGCAGTATTTT | - | TRBD2 | TRBV28 | 18 | TRBJ2-3
CASSQGVGAEQFF | TGTGCCAGCAGCCAAGGAGTGGGGGCTGAGCAGTTCTTC | - | - | TRBV4-2 | 13 | TRBJ2-1
CASSPRREAGDYNEQFF | TGCGCCAGCAGCCCCCGGAGGGAAGCGGGAGACTACAATGAGCAGTTCTTC | few | TRBD2 | TRBV5-1 | 17 | TRBJ2-1
CASSLEPGTYGYTF | TGTGCCAGCAGCTTAGAGCCGGGGACCTATGGCTACACCTTC | few | - | TRBV7-2 | 14 | TRBJ1-2
CSAGRSTDTQYF | TGCAGTGCGGGACGTAGCACAGATACGCAGTATTTT | - | - | TRBV20-1 | 12 | TRBJ2-3
CASSESGLAGRQYF | TGTGCCAGCAGTGAATCCGGACTAGCGGGAAGGCAGTACTTC | many | TRBD2 | TRBV25-1 | 14 | TRBJ2-7
CSGGHSGSTDTQYF | TGCAGCGGGGGACACAGCGGGAGCACAGATACGCAGTATTTT | many | - | TRBV29-1 | 14 | TRBJ2-3
CSVGAGRETHEQFF | TGCAGCGTTGGGGCCGGGCGGGAGACGCATGAGCAGTTCTTC | few | TRBD2 | TRBV29-1 | 14 | TRBJ2-1
CATKSGGETEAFF | TGTGCCACCAAGTCAGGGGGAGAGACTGAAGCTTTCTTT | - | TRBD1 | TRBV24-1 | 13 | TRBJ1-1
CASSSGQGWTDTQYF | TGCGCCAGCAGTTCTGGACAGGGTTGGACAGATACGCAGTATTTT | - | TRBD1 | TRBV5-1 | 15 | TRBJ2-3
CASSRDRYGSQHF | TGTGCCAGCAGCCGGGACAGGTACGGGTCCCAGCATTTT | - | TRBD1 | TRBV7-6 | 13 | TRBJ1-5
CAISDWTSGNYEQYF | TGTGCCATCAGTGATTGGACTAGCGGGAACTACGAGCAGTACTTC | - | TRBD2 | TRBV10-3 | 15 | TRBJ2-7
CASRDYRDTYEQYF | TGTGCCAGCAGGGACTACCGAGATACCTACGAGCAGTACTTC | - | - | TRBV27 | 14 | TRBJ2-7
CSARDPANTDTQYF | TGCAGTGCTAGAGATCCGGCCAACACAGATACGCAGTATTTT | - | - | TRBV20-1 | 14 | TRBJ2-3
CATDLAGSSYNEQFF | TGTGCCACTGATTTAGCGGGGAGCTCCTACAATGAGCAGTTCTTC | - | TRBD2 | TRBV15 | 15 | TRBJ2-1
CASVTNTEAFF | TGTGCCAGCGTTACGAACACTGAAGCTTTCTTT | many | - | TRBV12-3/TRBV12-4 | 11 | TRBJ1-1
CSFLPPGRGNIQYF | TGCAGCTTTCTCCCACCGGGACGGGGAAACATTCAGTACTTC | many | - | TRBV29-1 | 14 | TRBJ2-4
CASSPTAYSNQPQHF | TGTGCCAGCAGCCCGACCGCATATAGCAATCAGCCCCAGCATTTT | - | - | TRBV5-5 | 15 | TRBJ1-5
CASRQGAAGELFF | TGTGCCAGCAGGCAGGGGGCGGCCGGGGAGCTGTTTTTT | - | TRBD1 | TRBV2 | 13 | TRBJ2-2
CASSNSTGPPFNEQFF | TGTGCCAGCAGCAACTCGACAGGGCCCCCTTTCAATGAGCAGTTCTTC | - | - | TRBV21-1 | 16 | TRBJ2-1
CSAPEAGGYGYTF | TGCAGTGCCCCAGAGGCAGGGGGCTATGGCTACACCTTC | - | TRBD1 | TRBV20-1 | 13 | TRBJ1-2
CASSLAAPTGSNTGELFF | TGCGCCAGCAGCTTGGCGGCTCCGACAGGGTCGAACACCGGGGAGCTGTTTTTT | many | TRBD1 | TRBV5-1 | 18 | TRBJ2-2
CASSIRQVRGYTF | TGTGCCAGCAGTATACGACAGGTTCGTGGCTACACCTTC | many | - | TRBV12-3/TRBV12-4 | 13 | TRBJ1-2